This T cell receptor beta chain was identified in a study of response to subunit inactivated influenza vaccine. Study results and caveats: A suggestion made by the authors is that each seasonal influenza vaccination recruits few new T cells.

Looked up from germline, CDR1 is SGHDN and CDR2 is FVKESK. CDR3 length: 14 amino acids. V lost 1 base, J lost 7 bases, and 6 bases stayed unmatched. Each CDR3 protein gets one entry after TCRdb re-called the RT-PCR reads with MiXCR. The profile shows more than 600,000 distinct CDR3 sequences, around 18% of them singletons. Note on this clonotype: The antigen is undetermined.

The sequenced sample was PBMCs from blood, obtained approximately 5 days after vaccination. The TCR was taken from a man in his forties or fifties who received an inactivated influenza vaccine. The chain recombines TRBV14 with TRBJ1-2, with TRBD1 identical over 7 bases. CDR3 nucleotide sequence: TGTGCCAGCAGCCAAGGGAGGGGGCCCGGTGGCTACACCTTC. Its protein product is CASSQGRGPGGYTF.